The rows below give T cell receptor beta chains drawn from one sample of a study of blood T cell repertoires in COVID-19. TCRdb's copy holds only in-frame clones and misses some; the assay was immunoSEQ multiplex PCR. The sample has more than 400,000 clones, 87% seen once; the top ten hold about 0.65%. Source material: PBMCs or T cells enriched from blood (not recorded which). These receptors all come from a woman younger than 30 who had recovered from COVID-19. CDR3s include the opening cysteine and the closing phenylalanine or tryptophan. A D gene is named only where the DNA matches it firmly. The size entry is marked missing in some rows and otherwise reads once, few, many or a size class.

d_gene: .
v_gene: TRBV29-1
j_gene: TRBJ1-1
abundance: .
CDR3aa: CSVTKELNTEAFF
CDR3nt: TGCAGCGTTACGAAAGAGCTGAACACTGAAGCTTTCTTT

d_gene: TRBD1
v_gene: TRBV14
j_gene: TRBJ1-6
abundance: .
CDR3aa: CASSPQGVSYNSPLHF
CDR3nt: TGTGCCAGCAGCCCCCAGGGGGTCTCCTATAATTCACCCCTCCACTTT

d_gene: .
v_gene: TRBV3-1/TRBV3-2
j_gene: TRBJ1-1
abundance: .
CDR3aa: CASSQGVTRGTEAFF
CDR3nt: TGTGCCAGCAGCCAAGGGGTTACACGGGGGACTGAAGCTTTCTTT

d_gene: .
v_gene: TRBV2
j_gene: TRBJ1-1
abundance: .
CDR3aa: CASSTVNTEAFF
CDR3nt: TGTGCCAGCAGCACAGTGAACACTGAAGCTTTCTTT

d_gene: TRBD1
v_gene: TRBV28
j_gene: TRBJ1-2
abundance: once
CDR3aa: CASSSPGRQGGSNYGYTF
CDR3nt: TGTGCCAGTTCCTCCCCGGGCCGACAGGGAGGATCGAACTATGGCTACACCTTC

d_gene: TRBD1
v_gene: TRBV6-2/TRBV6-3
j_gene: TRBJ1-2
abundance: .
CDR3aa: CASSVRWTGEGYTF
CDR3nt: TGTGCCAGCAGCGTCCGGTGGACAGGGGAAGGCTACACCTTC

d_gene: TRBD2
v_gene: TRBV7-8
j_gene: TRBJ2-7
abundance: .
CDR3aa: CASSLERDYEQYF
CDR3nt: TGTGCCAGCAGCTTAGAGCGGGACTACGAGCAGTACTTC

d_gene: TRBD1
v_gene: TRBV24-1
j_gene: TRBJ1-5
abundance: .
CDR3aa: CATSDGEVRGQYQPQHF
CDR3nt: TGTGCCACCAGTGATGGAGAGGTTCGGGGACAGTATCAGCCCCAGCATTTT

d_gene: TRBD1
v_gene: TRBV6-5
j_gene: TRBJ1-4
abundance: .
CDR3aa: CATTDRGDEKLFF
CDR3nt: TGTGCCACTACAGACAGGGGAGACGAAAAACTGTTTTTT

d_gene: .
v_gene: TRBV2
j_gene: TRBJ2-3
abundance: .
CDR3aa: CASSESGGMPDTQYF
CDR3nt: TGTGCCAGCAGTGAATCTGGGGGGATGCCAGATACGCAGTATTTT

d_gene: TRBD2
v_gene: TRBV2
j_gene: TRBJ2-3
abundance: medium-sized
CDR3aa: CASTYWGGFSTDTQYF
CDR3nt: TGTGCCAGCACTTATTGGGGGGGGTTCAGCACAGATACGCAGTATTTT

d_gene: TRBD1
v_gene: TRBV5-5
j_gene: TRBJ1-2
abundance: .
CDR3aa: CASSLGQGVSGYGYTF
CDR3nt: TGTGCCAGCAGCTTGGGACAGGGGGTATCTGGCTATGGCTACACCTTC

d_gene: TRBD2
v_gene: TRBV7-2
j_gene: TRBJ2-3
abundance: .
CDR3aa: CASGVSSGSTDTQYF
CDR3nt: TGTGCCAGCGGGGTTTCTAGCGGGAGCACAGATACGCAGTATTTT

d_gene: TRBD1
v_gene: TRBV3-1/TRBV3-2
j_gene: TRBJ2-5
abundance: .
CDR3aa: CASSQGQGAQVETQYF
CDR3nt: TGTGCCAGCAGCCAAGGACAGGGGGCCCAGGTGGAGACCCAGTACTTC

d_gene: TRBD1
v_gene: TRBV6-5
j_gene: TRBJ2-7
abundance: .
CDR3aa: CASSYTGGYEQYF
CDR3nt: TGTGCCAGCAGTTACACAGGGGGTTACGAGCAGTACTTC

d_gene: TRBD1
v_gene: TRBV12-3/TRBV12-4
j_gene: TRBJ1-3
abundance: few
CDR3aa: CAHTGGLGNTIYF
CDR3nt: TGTGCCCATACAGGGGGCCTCGGAAACACCATATATTTT

d_gene: .
v_gene: TRBV27
j_gene: TRBJ2-5
abundance: .
CDR3aa: CASRVARGRETQYF
CDR3nt: TGTGCCAGCCGAGTTGCCAGGGGTCGGGAGACCCAGTACTTC

d_gene: .
v_gene: TRBV15
j_gene: TRBJ2-3
abundance: .
CDR3aa: CATSRAGRDTSPSTDTQYF
CDR3nt: TGTGCCACCAGCAGAGCGGGCAGGGACACCTCCCCTAGCACAGATACGCAGTATTTT

d_gene: TRBD1
v_gene: TRBV7-6
j_gene: TRBJ2-2
abundance: .
CDR3aa: CASSPQTGGTGELFF
CDR3nt: TGTGCCAGCAGCCCTCAGACAGGGGGCACCGGGGAGCTGTTTTTT

d_gene: TRBD1
v_gene: TRBV16
j_gene: TRBJ1-6
abundance: few
CDR3aa: CASSLNGQGKGRPLHF
CDR3nt: TGTGCCAGCAGCCTTAACGGACAGGGGAAAGGTCGACCCCTCCACTTT

d_gene: .
v_gene: TRBV11-2
j_gene: TRBJ2-7
abundance: .
CDR3aa: CASSPRPGVTYEQYF
CDR3nt: TGTGCCAGCAGCCCCCGCCCGGGGGTGACCTACGAGCAGTACTTC

d_gene: TRBD1
v_gene: TRBV2
j_gene: TRBJ1-6
abundance: .
CDR3aa: CASRHRGLSPLHF
CDR3nt: TGTGCCAGCAGACACAGGGGGCTCTCACCCCTCCACTTT

d_gene: .
v_gene: TRBV5-4
j_gene: TRBJ2-1
abundance: .
CDR3aa: CASSLVGDEQFF
CDR3nt: TGTGCCAGCAGCTTGGTGGGCGATGAGCAGTTCTTC

d_gene: TRBD2
v_gene: TRBV7-2
j_gene: TRBJ2-1
abundance: .
CDR3aa: CASSSGAGGSYNEQFF
CDR3nt: TGTGCCAGCAGCTCAGGAGCGGGGGGTTCCTACAATGAGCAGTTCTTC

d_gene: .
v_gene: TRBV16
j_gene: TRBJ1-5
abundance: .
CDR3aa: CASSRYTGLGNQPQHF
CDR3nt: TGTGCCAGCAGCCGCTACACAGGGTTGGGAAATCAGCCCCAGCATTTT

d_gene: .
v_gene: TRBV2
j_gene: TRBJ2-2
abundance: few
CDR3aa: CARGWGGDTGELFF
CDR3nt: TGTGCCAGAGGATGGGGAGGCGACACCGGGGAGCTGTTTTTT

d_gene: TRBD2
v_gene: TRBV5-1
j_gene: TRBJ2-5
abundance: .
CDR3aa: CASSLERGETQYF
CDR3nt: TGCGCCAGCAGCCTCGAGCGGGGTGAGACCCAGTACTTC

d_gene: .
v_gene: TRBV19
j_gene: TRBJ1-5
abundance: many
CDR3aa: CASKSSPEGNQPQHF
CDR3nt: TGTGCCAGTAAATCCTCCCCCGAGGGAAATCAGCCCCAGCATTTT

d_gene: TRBD1
v_gene: TRBV24-1
j_gene: TRBJ2-1
abundance: .
CDR3aa: CATSDLGTGTKEQFF
CDR3nt: TGTGCCACCAGTGATTTAGGGACAGGGACAAAGGAGCAGTTCTTC

d_gene: TRBD1
v_gene: TRBV4-2
j_gene: TRBJ2-7
abundance: .
CDR3aa: CASSQDHIRTGNEQYF
CDR3nt: TGTGCCAGCAGCCAAGATCATATACGGACAGGGAACGAGCAGTACTTC

d_gene: .
v_gene: TRBV7-2
j_gene: TRBJ2-7
abundance: .
CDR3aa: CASSLVVRVDEQYF
CDR3nt: TGTGCCAGCAGCTTAGTCGTGAGGGTGGACGAGCAGTACTTC

d_gene: TRBD1
v_gene: TRBV29-1
j_gene: TRBJ1-5
abundance: .
CDR3aa: CSVEETGEGNQPQHF
CDR3nt: TGCAGCGTTGAGGAGACAGGGGAGGGGAATCAGCCCCAGCATTTT

d_gene: .
v_gene: TRBV7-8
j_gene: TRBJ2-1
abundance: .
CDR3aa: CASSLAARVFVNEQFF
CDR3nt: TGTGCCAGCAGCTTAGCAGCGAGGGTGTTTGTCAATGAGCAGTTCTTC

d_gene: .
v_gene: TRBV7-6
j_gene: TRBJ2-3
abundance: .
CDR3aa: CASTFTGGDTQYF
CDR3nt: TGTGCCAGCACCTTCACGGGTGGAGATACGCAGTATTTT

d_gene: .
v_gene: TRBV6-5
j_gene: TRBJ1-3
abundance: .
CDR3aa: CASSPHRALGNTIYF
CDR3nt: TGTGCCAGCAGTCCTCACAGGGCTCTCGGAAACACCATATATTTT

d_gene: .
v_gene: TRBV30
j_gene: TRBJ1-1
abundance: .
CDR3aa: CAWTVLGGSASFF
CDR3nt: TGTGCCTGGACCGTCCTGGGGGGGTCCGCATCTTTCTTT

d_gene: TRBD1
v_gene: TRBV7-2
j_gene: TRBJ1-2
abundance: .
CDR3aa: CASSSRGQGGGYTF
CDR3nt: TGTGCCAGCAGCTCAAGAGGACAGGGAGGGGGCTACACCTTC

d_gene: .
v_gene: TRBV3-1/TRBV3-2
j_gene: TRBJ1-2
abundance: .
CDR3aa: CASSQDVGGGYTF
CDR3nt: TGTGCCAGCAGCCAAGATGTGGGGGGAGGCTACACCTTC

d_gene: TRBD1
v_gene: TRBV18
j_gene: TRBJ1-2
abundance: .
CDR3aa: CASSPGTANYGYTF
CDR3nt: TGTGCCAGCTCACCAGGGACAGCTAACTATGGCTACACCTTC

d_gene: .
v_gene: TRBV3-1/TRBV3-2
j_gene: TRBJ1-1
abundance: .
CDR3aa: CASSQGGLGEAFF
CDR3nt: TGTGCCAGCAGCCAAGGAGGGTTGGGTGAAGCTTTCTTT

d_gene: .
v_gene: TRBV2
j_gene: TRBJ2-2
abundance: .
CDR3aa: CASTRVRSGTGELFF
CDR3nt: TGTGCCAGCACCCGGGTGAGGTCAGGGACCGGGGAGCTGTTTTTT

d_gene: TRBD2
v_gene: TRBV6-2/TRBV6-3
j_gene: TRBJ2-7
abundance: .
CDR3aa: CASSLAGGSYEQYF
CDR3nt: TGTGCCAGCAGTTTGGCGGGGGGCAGCTACGAGCAGTACTTC

d_gene: TRBD1
v_gene: TRBV5-1
j_gene: TRBJ1-4
abundance: .
CDR3aa: CASRRRDRDEKLFF
CDR3nt: TGCGCCAGCCGCCGCCGGGACAGGGATGAAAAACTGTTTTTT

d_gene: .
v_gene: TRBV12-3/TRBV12-4
j_gene: TRBJ1-4
abundance: .
CDR3aa: CASSFSGNEKLFF
CDR3nt: TGTGCCAGCAGTTTCTCGGGGAATGAAAAACTGTTTTTT

d_gene: .
v_gene: TRBV7-9
j_gene: TRBJ2-2
abundance: .
CDR3aa: CASSSIVRGRGTGELFF
CDR3nt: TGTGCCAGCAGCTCCATTGTGAGGGGCAGGGGCACCGGGGAGCTGTTTTTT

d_gene: .
v_gene: TRBV27
j_gene: TRBJ2-2
abundance: .
CDR3aa: CASSWGGRHTGELFF
CDR3nt: TGTGCCAGCAGTTGGGGGGGCCGTCACACCGGGGAGCTGTTTTTT